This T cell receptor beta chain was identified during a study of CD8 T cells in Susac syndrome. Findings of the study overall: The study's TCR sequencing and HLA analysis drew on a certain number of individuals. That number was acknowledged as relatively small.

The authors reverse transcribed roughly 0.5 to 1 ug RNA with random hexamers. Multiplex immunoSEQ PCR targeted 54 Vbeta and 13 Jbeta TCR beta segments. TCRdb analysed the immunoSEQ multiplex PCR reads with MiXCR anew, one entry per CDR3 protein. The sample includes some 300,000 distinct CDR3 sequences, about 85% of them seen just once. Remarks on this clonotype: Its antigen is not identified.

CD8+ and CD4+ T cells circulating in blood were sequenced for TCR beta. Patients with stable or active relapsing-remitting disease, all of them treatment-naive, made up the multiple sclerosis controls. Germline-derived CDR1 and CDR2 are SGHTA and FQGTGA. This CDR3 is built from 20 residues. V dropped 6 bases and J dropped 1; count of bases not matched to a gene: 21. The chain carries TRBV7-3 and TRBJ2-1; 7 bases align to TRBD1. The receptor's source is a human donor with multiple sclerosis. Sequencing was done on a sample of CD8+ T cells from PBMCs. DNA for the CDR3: TGTGCCAGCAGAACCGGGGCCAGGGGGATCCTAATAGGGTCCTACAATGAGCAGTTCTTC. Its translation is CASRTGARGILIGSYNEQFF.